This T cell receptor (beta chain) emerged from a study of beta chain features in type 1 diabetes. Overall study context: The patients were much like the healthy donors in age, gender and cell yields.

This clone was found many times. Its specificity is not known. Isolated RNA was reverse transcribed in full, so expressed TCRB transcripts were sequenced. Libraries were prepared by immunoSEQ multiplex PCR; TCRdb keeps only in-frame clonotypes and omits some of them. This table holds some 140,000 clones, 7% to 10% found once. Findings and limits, study-wide: HLA influence on TCRB rearrangement stayed unresolved here. In patients and controls equally, PCR might favor templates that are shorter. A moderate, significant TCRB CDR3 shortening appeared in type 1 diabetes across four CD4+ subsets.

V dropped 4 bases and J dropped 10; count of bases not matched to a gene: 8. Germline assignment: CDR1 SGDLS and CDR2 YYNGEE. The CDR3 is 14 amino acids. The source material was central memory CD4+ T cells from blood. The chain uses TRBV9 and TRBJ1-6, with 7 bases matching TRBD1. The receptor was derived from a man younger than 35 in good health. CDR3 DNA sequence: TGTGCCAGCAGCCCCACAGGGGTAGGATCACCCCTCCACTTT. This gives the protein CASSPTGVGSPLHF. Full variable domain (remainder filled in from reference TRBV9 and TRBJ1-6): DSGVTQTPKHLITATGQRVTLRCSPRSGDLSVYWYQQSLDQGLQFLIQYYNGEERAKGNILERFSAQQFPDLHSELNLSSLELGDSALYFCASSPTGVGSPLHFGNGTRLTVT.